This T cell receptor beta chain was observed in a study of beta chain features in type 1 diabetes. Study-wide findings and caveats: Shorter TCRB CDR3s, moderately but significantly so, were found in Type 1 diabetes patients in all four CD4+ subsets.

Turning to this clone: Its target is unknown.

The CDR3 extends over 17 amino acids. V lost 0 bases and J lost 3; bases outside the gene matches: 10. The germline CDR1 and CDR2 sequences are LGHNA and YSLEER. Isolated RNA was reverse transcribed in full, so expressed TCRB transcripts were sequenced. The assay was immunoSEQ multiplex PCR, and TCRdb's table has in-frame clones only and misses some. In the table there are 140,000 to 150,000 clones, around 9.3% of which are singletons. This rearrangement joins TRBV4-3 to TRBJ2-7; 8 nucleotides line up with TRBD1. Sequencing was performed on naive CD4+ T cells from blood. The clonotype originates from a man between 18 and 35 years old in good health. CDR3 region: CASSQDDPRTGNYEQYF. The CDR3 DNA reads TGCGCCAGCAGCCAAGATGACCCCCGGACAGGGAACTACGAGCAGTACTTC.